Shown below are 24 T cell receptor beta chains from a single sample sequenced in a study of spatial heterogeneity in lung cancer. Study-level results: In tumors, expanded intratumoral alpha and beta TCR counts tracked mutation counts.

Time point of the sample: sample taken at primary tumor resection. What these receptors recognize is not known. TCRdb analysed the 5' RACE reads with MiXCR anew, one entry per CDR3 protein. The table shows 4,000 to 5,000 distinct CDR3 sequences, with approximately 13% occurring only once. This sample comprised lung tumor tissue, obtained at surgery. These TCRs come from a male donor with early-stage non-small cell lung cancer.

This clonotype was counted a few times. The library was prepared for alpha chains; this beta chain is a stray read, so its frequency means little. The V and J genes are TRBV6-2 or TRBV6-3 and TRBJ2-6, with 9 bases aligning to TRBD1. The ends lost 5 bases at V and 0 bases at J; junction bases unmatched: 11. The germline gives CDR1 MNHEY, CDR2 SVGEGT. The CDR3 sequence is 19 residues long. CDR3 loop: CASSHSRDRVISGANVLTF. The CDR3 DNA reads TGTGCCAGCAGTCACAGCCGGGACAGGGTAATCTCTGGGGCCAACGTCCTGACTTTC.

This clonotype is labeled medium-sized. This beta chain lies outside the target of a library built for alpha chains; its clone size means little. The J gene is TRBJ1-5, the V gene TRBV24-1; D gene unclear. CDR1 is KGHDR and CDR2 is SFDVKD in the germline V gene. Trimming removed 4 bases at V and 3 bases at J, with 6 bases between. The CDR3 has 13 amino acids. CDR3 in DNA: TGTGCCACCAGTGAACACACCAATCAGCCCCAGCATTTT. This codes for CATSEHTNQPQHF.

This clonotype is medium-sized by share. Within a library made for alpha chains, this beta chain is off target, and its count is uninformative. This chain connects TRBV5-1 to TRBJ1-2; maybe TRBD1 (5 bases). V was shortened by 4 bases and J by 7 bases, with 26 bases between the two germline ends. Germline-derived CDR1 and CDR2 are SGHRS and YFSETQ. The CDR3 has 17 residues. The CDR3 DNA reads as TGCGCCAGCAGCCTTGGCCAGGGCGCACTCCCAGGAGGTGGCTACACCTTC. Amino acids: CASSLGQGALPGGGYTF.

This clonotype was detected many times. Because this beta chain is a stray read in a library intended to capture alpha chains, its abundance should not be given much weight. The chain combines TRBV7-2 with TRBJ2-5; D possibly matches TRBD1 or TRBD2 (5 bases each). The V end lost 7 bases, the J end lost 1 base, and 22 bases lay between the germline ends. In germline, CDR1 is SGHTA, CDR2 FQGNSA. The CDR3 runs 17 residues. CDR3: CASIVSVAEGPQETQYF. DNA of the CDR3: TGTGCCAGCATTGTATCGGTTGCTGAGGGGCCCCAAGAGACCCAGTACTTC.

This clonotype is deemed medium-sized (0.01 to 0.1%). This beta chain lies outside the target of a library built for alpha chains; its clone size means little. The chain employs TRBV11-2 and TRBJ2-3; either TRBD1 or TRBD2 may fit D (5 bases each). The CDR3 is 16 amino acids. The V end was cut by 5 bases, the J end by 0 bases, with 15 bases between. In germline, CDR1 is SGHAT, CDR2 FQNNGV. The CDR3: CASSTGTDPSTDTQYF. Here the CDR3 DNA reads TGTGCCAGCAGCACCGGGACGGATCCGAGCACAGATACGCAGTATTTT.

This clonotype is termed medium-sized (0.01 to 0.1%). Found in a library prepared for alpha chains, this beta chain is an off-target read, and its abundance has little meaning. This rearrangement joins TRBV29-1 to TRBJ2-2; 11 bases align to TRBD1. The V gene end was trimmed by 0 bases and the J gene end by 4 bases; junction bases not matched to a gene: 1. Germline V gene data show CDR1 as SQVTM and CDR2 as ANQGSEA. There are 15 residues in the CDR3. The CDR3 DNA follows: TGCAGCGTTGAAGAGGACAGGGGGCTCACCGGGGAGCTGTTTTTT. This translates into CSVEEDRGLTGELFF.

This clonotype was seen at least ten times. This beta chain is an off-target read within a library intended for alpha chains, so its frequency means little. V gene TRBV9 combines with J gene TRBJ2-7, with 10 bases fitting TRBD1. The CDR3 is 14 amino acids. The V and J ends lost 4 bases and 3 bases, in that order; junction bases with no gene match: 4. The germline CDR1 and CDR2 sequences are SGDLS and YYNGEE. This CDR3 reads CASSPRTGGYEQYF. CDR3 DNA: TGTGCCAGCAGCCCACGGACAGGGGGCTACGAGCAGTACTTC.

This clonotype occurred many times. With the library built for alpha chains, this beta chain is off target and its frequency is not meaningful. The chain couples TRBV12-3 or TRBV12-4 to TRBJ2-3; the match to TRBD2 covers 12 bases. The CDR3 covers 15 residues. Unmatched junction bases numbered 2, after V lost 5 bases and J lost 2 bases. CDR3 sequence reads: CASSRLAGDTDTQYF. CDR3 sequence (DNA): TGTGCCAGCAGTCGACTAGCGGGAGACACAGATACGCAGTATTTT.

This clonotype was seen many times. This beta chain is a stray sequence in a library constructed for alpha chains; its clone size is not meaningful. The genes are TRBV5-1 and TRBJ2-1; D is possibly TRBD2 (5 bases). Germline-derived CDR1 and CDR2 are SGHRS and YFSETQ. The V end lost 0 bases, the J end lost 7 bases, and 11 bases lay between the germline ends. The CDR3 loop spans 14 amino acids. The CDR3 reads CASSLVRGENEQFF. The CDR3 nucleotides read TGCGCCAGCAGCTTGGTCCGGGGTGAAAATGAGCAGTTCTTC.

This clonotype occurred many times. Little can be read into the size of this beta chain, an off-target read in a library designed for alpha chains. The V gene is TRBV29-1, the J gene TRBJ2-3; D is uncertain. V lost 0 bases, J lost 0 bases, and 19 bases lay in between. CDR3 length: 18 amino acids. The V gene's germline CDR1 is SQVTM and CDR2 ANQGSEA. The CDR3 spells CSVEEGPVGPLSTDTQYF. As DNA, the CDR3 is TGCAGCGTTGAAGAGGGCCCTGTCGGACCGCTTAGCACAGATACGCAGTATTTT.

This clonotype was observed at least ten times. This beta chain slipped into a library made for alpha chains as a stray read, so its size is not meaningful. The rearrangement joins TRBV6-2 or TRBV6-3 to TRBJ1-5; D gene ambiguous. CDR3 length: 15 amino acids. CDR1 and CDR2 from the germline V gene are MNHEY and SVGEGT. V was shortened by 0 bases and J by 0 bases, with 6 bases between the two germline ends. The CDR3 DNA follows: TGTGCCAGCAGTTACTCGACCGTTAGCAATCAGCCCCAGCATTTT. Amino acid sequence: CASSYSTVSNQPQHF.

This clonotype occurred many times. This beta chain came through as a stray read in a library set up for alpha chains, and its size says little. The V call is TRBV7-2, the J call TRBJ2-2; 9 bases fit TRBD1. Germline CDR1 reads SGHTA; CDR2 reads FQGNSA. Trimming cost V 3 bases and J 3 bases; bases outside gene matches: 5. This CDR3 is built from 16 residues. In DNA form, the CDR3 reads TGTGCCAGCAGCTTCAAGGGACAGGGCTACACCGGGGAGCTGTTTTTT. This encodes CASSFKGQGYTGELFF.

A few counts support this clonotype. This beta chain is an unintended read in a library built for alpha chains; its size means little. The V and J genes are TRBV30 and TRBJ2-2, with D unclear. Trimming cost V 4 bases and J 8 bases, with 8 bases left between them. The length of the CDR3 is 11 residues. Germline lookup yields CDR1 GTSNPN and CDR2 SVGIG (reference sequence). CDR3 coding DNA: TGTGCCTGGAATCAAGGAGGGGAGCTGTTTTTT. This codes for CAWNQGGELFF.

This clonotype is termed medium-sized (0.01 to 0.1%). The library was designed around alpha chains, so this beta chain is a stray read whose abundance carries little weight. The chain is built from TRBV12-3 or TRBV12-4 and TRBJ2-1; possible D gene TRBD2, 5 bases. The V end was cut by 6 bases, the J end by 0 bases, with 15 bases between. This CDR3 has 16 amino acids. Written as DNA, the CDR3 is TGTGCCAGCAGGCCACCGGAGGCGAGCTCCTACAATGAGCAGTTCTTC. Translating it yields CASRPPEASSYNEQFF.

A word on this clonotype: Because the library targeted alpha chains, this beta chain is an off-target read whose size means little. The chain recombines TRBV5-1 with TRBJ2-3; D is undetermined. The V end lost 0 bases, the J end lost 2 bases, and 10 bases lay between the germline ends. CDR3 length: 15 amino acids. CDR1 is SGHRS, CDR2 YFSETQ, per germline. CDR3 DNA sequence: TGCGCCAGCAGCTTGGGCAATCCGAACACAGATACGCAGTATTTT. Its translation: CASSLGNPNTDTQYF.

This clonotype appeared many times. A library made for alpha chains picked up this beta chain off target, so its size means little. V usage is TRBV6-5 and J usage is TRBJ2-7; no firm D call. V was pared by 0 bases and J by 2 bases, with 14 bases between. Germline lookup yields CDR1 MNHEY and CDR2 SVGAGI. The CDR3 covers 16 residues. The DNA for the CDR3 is TGTGCCAGCAGTTACTCAGCCCTAGGACCTACCTACGAGCAGTACTTC. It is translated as CASSYSALGPTYEQYF.

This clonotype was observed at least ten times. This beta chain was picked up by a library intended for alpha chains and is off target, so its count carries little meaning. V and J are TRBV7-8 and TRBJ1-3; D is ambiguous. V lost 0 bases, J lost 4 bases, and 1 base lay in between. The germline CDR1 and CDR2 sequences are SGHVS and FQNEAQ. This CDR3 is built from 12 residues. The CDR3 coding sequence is TGTGCCAGCAGCTTAGCCGGAAACACCATATATTTT. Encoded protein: CASSLAGNTIYF. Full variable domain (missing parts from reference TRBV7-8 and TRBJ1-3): GAGVSQSPRYKVAKRGQDVALRCDPISGHVSLFWYQQALGQGPEFLTYFQNEAQLDKSGLPSDRFFAERPEGSVSTLKIQRTQQEDSAVYLCASSLAGNTIYFGEGSWLTVV.

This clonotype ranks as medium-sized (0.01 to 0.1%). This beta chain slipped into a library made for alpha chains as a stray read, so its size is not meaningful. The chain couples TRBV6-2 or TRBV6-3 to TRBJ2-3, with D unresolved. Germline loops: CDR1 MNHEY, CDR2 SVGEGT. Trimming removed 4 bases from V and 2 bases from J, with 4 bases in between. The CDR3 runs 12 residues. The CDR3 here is CASSSTTDTQYF. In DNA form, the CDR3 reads TGTGCCAGCAGTTCGACCACAGATACGCAGTATTTT.

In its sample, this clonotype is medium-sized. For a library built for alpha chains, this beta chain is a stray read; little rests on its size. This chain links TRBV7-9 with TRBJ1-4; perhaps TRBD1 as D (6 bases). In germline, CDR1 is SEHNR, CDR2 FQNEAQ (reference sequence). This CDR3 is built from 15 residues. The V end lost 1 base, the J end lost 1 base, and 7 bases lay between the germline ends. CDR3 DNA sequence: TGTGCCAGCAGCTTAGAAGGGGGAACTAATGAAAAACTGTTTTTT. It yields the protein CASSLEGGTNEKLFF.

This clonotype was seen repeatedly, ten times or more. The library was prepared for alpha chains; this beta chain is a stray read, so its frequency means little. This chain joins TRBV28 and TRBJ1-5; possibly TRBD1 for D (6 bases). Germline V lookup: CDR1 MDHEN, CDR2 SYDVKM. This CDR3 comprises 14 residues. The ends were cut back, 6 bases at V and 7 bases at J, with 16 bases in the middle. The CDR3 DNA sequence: TGTGCCAGCAGAGGGGACATGGGGCGACAGCCCCAGCATTTT. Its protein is CASRGDMGRQPQHF.

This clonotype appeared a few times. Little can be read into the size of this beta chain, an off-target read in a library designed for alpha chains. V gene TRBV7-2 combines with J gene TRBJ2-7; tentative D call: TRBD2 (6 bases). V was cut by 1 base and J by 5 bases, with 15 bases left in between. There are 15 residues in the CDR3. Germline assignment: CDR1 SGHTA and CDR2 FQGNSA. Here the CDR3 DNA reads TGTGCCAGCAGCTTAGTGGGAGGAGGTCCGGACGAGCAGTACTTC. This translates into CASSLVGGGPDEQYF. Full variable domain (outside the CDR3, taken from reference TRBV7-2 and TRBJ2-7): GAGVSQSPSNKVTEKGKDVELRCDPISGHTALYWYRQSLGQGLEFLIYFQGNSAPDKSGLPSDRFSAERTGGSVSTLTIQRTQQEDSAVYLCASSLVGGGPDEQYFGPGTRLTVT.

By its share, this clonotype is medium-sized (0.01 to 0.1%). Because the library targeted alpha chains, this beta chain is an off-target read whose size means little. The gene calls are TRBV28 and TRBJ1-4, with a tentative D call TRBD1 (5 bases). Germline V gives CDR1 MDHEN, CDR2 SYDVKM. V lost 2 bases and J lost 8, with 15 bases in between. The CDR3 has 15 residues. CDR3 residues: CASSLRGAGEEKLFF. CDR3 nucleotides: TGTGCCAGCAGTTTAAGGGGCGCTGGAGAAGAAAAACTGTTTTTT.

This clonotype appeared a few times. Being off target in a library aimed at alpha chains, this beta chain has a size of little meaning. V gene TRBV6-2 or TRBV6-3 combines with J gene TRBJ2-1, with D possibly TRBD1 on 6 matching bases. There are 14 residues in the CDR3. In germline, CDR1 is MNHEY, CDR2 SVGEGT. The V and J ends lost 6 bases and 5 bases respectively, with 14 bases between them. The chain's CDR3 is CASSFTDRHNEQFF. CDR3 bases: TGTGCCAGCAGCTTTACCGACAGGCACAATGAGCAGTTCTTC.

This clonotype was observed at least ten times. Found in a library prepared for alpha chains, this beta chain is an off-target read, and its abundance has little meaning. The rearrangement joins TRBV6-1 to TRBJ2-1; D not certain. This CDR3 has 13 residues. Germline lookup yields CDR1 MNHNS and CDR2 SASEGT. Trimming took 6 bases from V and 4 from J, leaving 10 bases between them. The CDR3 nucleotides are TGTGCCAGCAGCGTACTGGATTACAATGAGCAGTTCTTC. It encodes CASSVLDYNEQFF.